What follows are 14 T cell receptor beta chains derived from one specimen sequenced in a study of T cells in tumors after PD-1 blockade. Assay used: immunoSEQ multiplex PCR; TCRdb lists only in-frame clones, some missing. The sample records approximately 60,000 clones, roughly 78% being singletons. The sequenced sample was PBMCs, obtained before anti-PD-1 treatment. These receptors originate from a human donor with basal cell carcinoma.

The genes are TRBV6-5 and TRBJ1-5, with D unresolved. The CDR3 has 14 amino acids. The V end was cut by 5 bases, the J end by 3 bases, with 11 bases between. Germline CDR1 and CDR2: MNHEY and SVGAGI. The CDR3, as DNA: TGTGCCAGCAGTCCCGGTTGGGACAATCAGCCCCAGCATTTT. It codes for CASSPGWDNQPQHF.

This chain joins TRBV6-5 and TRBJ1-5; D ambiguous. Trimming shortened V by 9 bases and J by 5 bases, and 20 bases separated the two germline ends. Germline CDR1 is MNHEY and CDR2 is SVGAGI. The length of the CDR3 is 15 residues. The CDR3 DNA follows: TGTGCCAGTACCCGGGGTGCGGTTGGAGATCAGCCCCAGCATTTT. It is translated as CASTRGAVGDQPQHF.

This sequence joins TRBV6-5 and TRBJ2-7, with a possible D match to TRBD2 (5 bases). V dropped 0 bases and J dropped 0 bases, with 12 bases sitting between them. Per the germline V gene, CDR1 is MNHEY and CDR2 is SVGAGI. There are 16 residues in the CDR3. The CDR3 loop is CASSYSVGIGSYEQYF. The CDR3 coding sequence is TGTGCCAGCAGTTACTCGGTCGGGATAGGCTCCTACGAGCAGTACTTC.

This chain joins TRBV29-1 and TRBJ2-1; D is ambiguous. Looked up from germline, CDR1 is SQVTM and CDR2 is ANQGSEA. The CDR3 is made up of 14 amino acids. With 0 bases removed from V and 7 bases from J, the gap between germline ends came to 13 bases. The CDR3 region has the DNA TGCAGCGTTGAAGAAGGGTCCTCCCGGAATGAGCAGTTCTTC. As protein: CSVEEGSSRNEQFF.

This sequence joins TRBV5-8 and TRBJ2-3, with 9 bases matching TRBD1. In germline, CDR1 is SGHTS, CDR2 YDEGEE. The CDR3 is made up of 20 amino acids. V dropped 4 bases and J dropped 2; count of bases not matched to a gene: 20. CDR3 residues: CASSTGQGLTSRPSTDTQYF. The CDR3 region has the DNA TGTGCCAGCAGCACCGGACAGGGGTTAACTAGCCGCCCCTCCACAGATACGCAGTATTTT.

This clone has more than one count but fewer than ten. This chain connects TRBV7-6 to TRBJ1-6; 7 nucleotides align to TRBD1. CDR3 length: 14 residues. V was clipped by 2 bases and J by 6 bases; unmatched bases: 1. CDR1 SGHVS and CDR2 FNYEAQ come from the germline V gene. The chain's CDR3 is CASSLRQGNSPLHF. In DNA, the CDR3 is TGTGCCAGCAGCTTACGACAGGGTAATTCACCCCTCCACTTT.

The chain is built from TRBV23-1 and TRBJ1-2, with 7 bases aligning to TRBD1. TRBV23-1 is filed as an ORF, its function uncertain. This CDR3 comprises 15 residues. V gave up 0 bases and J gave up 8 bases; unmatched junction bases: 9. In DNA form, the CDR3 reads TGCGCCAGCAGTCAATCCACAGGCTCAGGGGGGGGCTACACCTTC. Translating gives CASSQSTGSGGGYTF.

This chain links TRBV19 with TRBJ1-3; TRBD1 matches at 11 bases. CDR1 LNHDA and CDR2 SQIVND come from the germline V gene (reference sequence). CDR3 length: 19 amino acids. Trimming took 2 bases from V and 0 from J; bases not matched to a gene: 9. The CDR3 spells CASSIRTGGSRNSGNTIYF. In DNA, the CDR3 is TGTGCCAGTAGTATACGGACAGGGGGCTCCCGGAACTCTGGAAACACCATATATTTT.

The genes are TRBV6-5 and TRBJ1-2; 8 positions match TRBD1. The CDR3 has 14 residues. The ends lost 6 bases at V and 4 bases at J; junction bases unmatched: 7. CDR1 and CDR2 (germline): MNHEY, SVGAGI. CDR3 region: CASSPGQGGYGYTF. In nucleotides, the CDR3 is TGTGCCAGCAGCCCAGGACAGGGCGGCTATGGCTACACCTTC.

The CDR3 loop is CSVRGPGTETQYF. The DNA for the CDR3 is TGCAGCGTTCGGGGCCCGGGCACCGAGACCCAGTACTTC. The V gene is TRBV29-1, the J gene TRBJ2-5, with D tentatively TRBD1 or TRBD2 (5 bases each). This CDR3 is built from 13 residues. Germline CDR1 reads SQVTM; CDR2 reads ANQGSEA. Between the trimmed V and J ends, which lost 5 bases and 5 bases, there was a span of 15 bases.

The rearrangement joins TRBV6-6 to TRBJ2-7; D is undetermined. V lost 8 bases and J lost 3, with 11 bases in between. The germline CDR1 and CDR2 sequences are MNHNY and SVGAGI (reference sequence). CDR3 length: 12 amino acids. CDR3 sequence: CASGSLGYEQYF. The CDR3 nucleotides are TGTGCCAGCGGTTCCTTGGGCTACGAGCAGTACTTC.

The CDR3 region is CASSDDRGQAFF. In DNA form, the CDR3 reads TGCGCCAGCAGCGATGACAGGGGGCAAGCTTTCTTT. The V call is TRBV10-2, the J call TRBJ1-1; 10 bases line up with TRBD1. V trimming: 6 bases; J trimming: 9 bases; junction bases outside the gene matches: 4. The CDR3 sequence is 12 residues long. Germline V gene sequence: CDR1 WSHSY, CDR2 SAAADI.

The J gene is TRBJ2-1, the V gene TRBV27, with D perhaps matching TRBD1 or TRBD2 (6 bases each). CDR1 is MNHEY and CDR2 is SMNVEV in the germline V gene (reference sequence). V lost 5 bases, J lost 1 base, and 15 bases lay in between. The CDR3 contains 16 residues. The CDR3, as DNA: TGTGCCAGCAGTGGTAACGGGGGCCTGTCCTACAATGAGCAGTTCTTC. Protein: CASSGNGGLSYNEQFF.

The table lists this clone with a few counts. This chain uses TRBV6-6 with TRBJ1-2; the D gene is possibly TRBD1 (5 bases). There are 13 residues in the CDR3. Trimming pared 7 bases from V and 2 bases from J, leaving 11 bases between. Per germline, CDR1 MNHNY and CDR2 SVGAGI (reference sequence). CDR3 sequence (DNA): TGTGCCAGCACCATACAGGAGAACTATGGCTACACCTTC. This codes for CASTIQENYGYTF.